Below are 32 T cell receptor beta chains sequenced from a single sample in a study of molecular identifiers for immune sequencing clone quantification. TCRdb re-called the PCR reads with MiXCR, one entry per CDR3 protein. The sample holds hundreds of thousands of distinct CDR3 sequences, over 25% seen once. Sequencing used naive CD8+ T cells from blood, with Jurkat cell RNA spiked in. The subset here: FACS-sorted CD8+CD4-CCR7+CD45RA+ naive T cells. The receptors here all came from a human donor in good health. Some libraries in this study had Jurkat cell RNA spiked in.

The CDR3 reads CSVAGKNYEQYF. The CDR3 DNA sequence: TGCAGCGTTGCGGGCAAGAACTACGAGCAGTACTTC. This chain uses TRBV29-1 with TRBJ2-7; D is unclear. Trimming removed 4 bases from V and 3 bases from J, with 10 bases in between. The germline V gene encodes CDR1 SQVTM and CDR2 ANQGSEA. The CDR3 runs to 12 residues.

This clonotype occurred many times. The chain carries TRBV7-9 and TRBJ2-1; D is uncertain. Trimming took 1 base from V and 3 from J, leaving 13 bases between them. Per germline, CDR1 SEHNR and CDR2 FQNEAQ (reference sequence). The CDR3 runs to 16 residues. The CDR3, as DNA: TGTGCCAGCAGCTTAGATATGGGATCGGGCTACAATGAGCAGTTCTTC. Translated, it gives CASSLDMGSGYNEQFF.

The chain employs TRBV7-3 and TRBJ2-5; 9 nucleotides align to TRBD1. The CDR3 totals 15 residues. With V trimmed by 2 bases and J by 5 bases, 6 bases remained unmatched. Germline-derived CDR1 and CDR2 are SGHTA and FQGTGA. Here the CDR3 DNA reads TGTGCCAGCAGCTTAGGGACAGGGCGACACGAGACCCAGTACTTC. It codes for CASSLGTGRHETQYF.

In its sample, this clonotype was seen a few times. The J gene is TRBJ2-7, the V gene TRBV24-1; the D gene is possibly TRBD1 (5 bases). From germline, CDR1 is KGHDR and CDR2 SFDVKD. The CDR3 is made up of 14 amino acids. Trimming pared 7 bases from V and 0 bases from J, leaving 12 bases between. In nucleotides, the CDR3 is TGTGCCACCAGCCCTAGACAGAGCTCCTACGAGCAGTACTTC. Amino acids: CATSPRQSSYEQYF.

About this clonotype itself: This clone may be a read error of a much larger clone one base away. The chain recombines TRBV6-2 or TRBV6-3 with TRBJ2-7, with D perhaps assigned TRBD1 or TRBD2 (5 bases each). From germline, CDR1 is MNHEY and CDR2 SVGEGT. This CDR3 contains 14 residues. The CDR3 sequence: CARSYQGPSYEQYF. The CDR3 region has the DNA TGTGCCCGCAGTTACCAGGGACCCTCCTACGAGCAGTACTTC.

Written as DNA, the CDR3 is TGTGCCAGCAGTTTAGTGGCCCCCCGAGGTACCGGGGAGCTGTTTTTT. Protein product: CASSLVAPRGTGELFF. The V and J genes are TRBV27 and TRBJ2-2, with unresolved D. V dropped 2 bases and J dropped 5 bases, with 15 bases sitting between them. This CDR3 has 16 amino acids. Germline CDR1 reads MNHEY; CDR2 reads SMNVEV (reference sequence).

V gene TRBV2 combines with J gene TRBJ1-2; 8 bases are a match to TRBD1. Germline V CDR1 and CDR2: SNHLY, FYNNEI. With V trimmed by 2 bases and J by 5 bases, 7 bases remained unmatched. The CDR3 covers 15 residues. The CDR3 DNA sequence: TGTGCCAGCAGTGAATATAACAGGGGGAGGTATGGCTACACCTTC. Its protein is CASSEYNRGRYGYTF.

This clonotype was seen many times. The chain carries TRBV5-1 and TRBJ2-6; maybe TRBD2 (5 bases). In germline, CDR1 is SGHRS, CDR2 YFSETQ. The CDR3 contains 14 residues. Trimming took 7 bases from V and 0 from J, leaving 8 bases between them. CDR3 residues: CASAEVSGANVLTF. CDR3 DNA sequence: TGCGCCAGCGCGGAGGTCTCTGGGGCCAACGTCCTGACTTTC.

Comment on this clonotype: A much larger clone differs by one base, so this may be a read error. The V and J genes are TRBV28 and TRBJ2-3, with TRBD2 matching over 8 bases. The ends lost 6 bases at V and 4 bases at J; junction bases unmatched: 15. The CDR3 contains 17 residues. The V gene's germline CDR1 is MDHEN and CDR2 SYDVKM. Written as DNA, the CDR3 is TGTGCCAGCAGCTTAGGACTAGCCGTCCCTAGCTCAGATACGCAGTATTTT. It translates to CASSLGLAVPSSDTQYF.

This clonotype was seen many times. The chain employs TRBV5-1 and TRBJ2-7; D is unresolved. This CDR3 is built from 13 residues. Germline-derived CDR1 and CDR2 are SGHRS and YFSETQ. V was cut by 4 bases and J by 4 bases, with 12 bases left in between. DNA for the CDR3: TGCGCCAGCAGCATGACCGGAACGTACGAGCAGTACTTC. Translated, it gives CASSMTGTYEQYF. The whole variable domain, filled in from reference TRBV5-1 and TRBJ2-7, reads KAGVTQTPRYLIKTRGQQVTLSCSPISGHRSVSWYQQTPGQGLQFLFEYFSETQRNKGNFPGRFSGRQFSNSRSEMNVSTLELGDSALYLCASSMTGTYEQYFGPGTRLTVT.

This clonotype was counted a few times. This chain connects TRBV4-1 to TRBJ2-7; a weak D match, TRBD2 (7 bases). This CDR3 has 16 residues. Germline V lookup: CDR1 MGHRA, CDR2 YSYEKL. V lost 1 base and J lost 4, with 17 bases in between. The CDR3 coding sequence is TGCGCCAGCAGCCAAGTGTCGGGGGGCGCAGGTTACGAGCAGTACTTC. It translates to CASSQVSGGAGYEQYF.

This clonotype was recorded a few times. The chain carries TRBV6-1 and TRBJ2-1; no firm D call. The CDR3 is 10 residues long. The V end lost 4 bases, the J end lost 15 bases, and 10 bases lay between the germline ends. Germline CDR1 and CDR2: MNHNS and SASEGT. CDR3 sequence: CASSGYGLFF. The CDR3 DNA sequence: TGTGCCAGCAGTGGGTACGGGCTGTTCTTC.

Comment on this clonotype: Possible read error: a much larger clone is one base away. The chain couples TRBV7-2 to TRBJ2-7; D is undetermined. This CDR3 comprises 11 residues. Germline assignment: CDR1 SGHTA and CDR2 FQGNSA. The CDR3 nucleotides are TGTGCCAGCAGCCTCCTGTCCGAGCAGCACTTC. It translates to CASSLLSEQHF.

The gene calls are TRBV7-9 and TRBJ2-1; D assignment may be TRBD1 or TRBD2 (5 bases each). V was shortened by 6 bases and J by 4 bases, with 10 bases between the two germline ends. The V gene's germline CDR1 is SEHNR and CDR2 FQNEAQ (reference sequence). This CDR3 has 13 residues. CDR3 in DNA: TGTGCCAGCAGACAAGGGGAGTACAATGAGCAGTTCTTC. Its protein is CASRQGEYNEQFF.

This rearrangement joins TRBV15 to TRBJ2-7; 7 nucleotides agree with TRBD1. Looked up from germline, CDR1 is LNHNV and CDR2 is YYDKDF (reference sequence). With V trimmed by 4 bases and J by 2 bases, 8 bases remained unmatched. The CDR3 totals 15 residues. This chain's CDR3 is CATSITGARAYEQYF. CDR3 DNA: TGTGCCACCAGCATAACAGGGGCTAGGGCCTACGAGCAGTACTTC.

A remark on this clonotype: A read error may produce the germline difference seen at one junction end. The chain has TRBV6-5 and TRBJ1-5; D remains ambiguous. The CDR3 length is 14 residues. Per the germline V gene, CDR1 is MNHEY and CDR2 is SVGAGI. CDR3 DNA: TGTGCCAGCAGCGGAAGGACGGGCAATCAGCCCGAGCATTTT. Amino acids: CASSGRTGNQPEHF.

This clonotype has at least ten counts. V and J are TRBV5-4 and TRBJ2-2; TRBD1 agrees at 8 bases. The germline gives CDR1 SGHNT, CDR2 YYREEE (reference sequence). The CDR3 loop spans 17 amino acids. V was clipped by 4 bases and J by 4 bases; unmatched bases: 12. This CDR3 is CASSRIGQGAGTGELFF. The CDR3 DNA reads TGTGCCAGCAGCCGAATAGGACAGGGTGCTGGCACCGGGGAGCTGTTTTTT.

This clonotype was recorded many times. The CDR3 region is CASSQIQYNEQFF. The CDR3 DNA is TGCGCCAGCAGCCAGATCCAATACAATGAGCAGTTCTTC. This chain joins TRBV4-3 and TRBJ2-1, with unresolved D. The CDR3 length is 13 residues. The germline gives CDR1 LGHNA, CDR2 YSLEER. Trimming took off 3 bases at V and 4 bases at J, with 7 bases between the two ends.

The sample holds a few counts of this clonotype. V and J are TRBV29-1 and TRBJ2-2; the match to TRBD2 covers 11 bases. Germline V CDR1 and CDR2: SQVTM, ANQGSEA. The CDR3 extends over 15 amino acids. V gave up 6 bases and J gave up 3 bases; unmatched junction bases: 6. The CDR3 sequence: CSVPGLAGDTGELFF. The CDR3 DNA reads as TGCAGCGTCCCAGGACTAGCGGGCGACACCGGGGAGCTGTTTTTT.

For this clonotype: The junction differs from germline at one of its ends, possibly a read error. The V gene is TRBV12-3 or TRBV12-4, the J gene TRBJ2-2; weak D call: TRBD2 (6 bases). CDR3 length: 13 residues. This CDR3 is CASSLDYTGEPFF. The CDR3 DNA follows: TGTGCCAGCAGTTTGGACTATACCGGGGAGCCGTTTTTT.

Note on this clonotype: A read error is possible here, since a much larger clone lies one base away. The V gene is TRBV28, the J gene TRBJ2-7; D ambiguous. From germline, CDR1 is MDHEN and CDR2 SYDVKM. The CDR3 sequence is 12 residues long. The CDR3 sequence: CASSAPRYEQYF. CDR3 bases: TGTGCATCCTCAGCGCCGCGCTACGAGCAGTACTTC.

Only one count was recorded for this clonotype. This may arise from a read error, as a much more abundant clone is one base away. V gene TRBV6-2 or TRBV6-3 combines with J gene TRBJ2-7; no definite D call. CDR3 length: 14 residues. Germline CDR1 reads MNHEY; CDR2 reads SVGEGT. CDR3 bases: TGTGTCAGCACCCCAGCGCGGCCCGGTTACGAGCAGTACTTC. This encodes CVSTPARPGYEQYF.

About this clonotype: A clone one base away is much larger, so this may be a read error. The chain recombines TRBV6-5 with TRBJ1-1; unclear D gene. The germline CDR1 and CDR2 sequences are MNHEY and SVGAGI. The CDR3 has 13 amino acids. CDR3: CASSYSTNAEAFF. The CDR3 DNA is TGTGCCAGCAGTTACTCGACGAACGCTGAAGCTTTCTTT.

As concerns this clonotype: A read error may explain this, as a much larger clone is one base away. This CDR3 is missing its conserved last phenylalanine or tryptophan, likely due to a read error. The J gene is TRBJ2-2, the V gene TRBV9, with TRBD2 matching over 8 bases. Looked up from germline, CDR1 is SGDLS and CDR2 is YYNGEE. CDR3 length equals 17 residues. Trimming removed 2 bases from V and 0 bases from J; junction bases left unmatched: 6. As DNA, the CDR3 is TGTGCCAGCAGCGTGAGGAGCGGGAGATCGAACACCGGGGAGCTGTTTCTT. Translated: CASSVRSGRSNTGELFL.

The chain uses TRBV9 and TRBJ2-1; 9 nucleotides align to TRBD1. Germline assignment: CDR1 SGDLS and CDR2 YYNGEE. The CDR3 contains 15 residues. J gave up 2 bases and V 2 bases, and 2 bases lay outside the gene matches. CDR3 in DNA: TGTGCCAGCAGCGTGGGACAGGGTACCTACAATGAGCAGTTCTTC. Its translation: CASSVGQGTYNEQFF.

This clonotype has just a few counts. The J gene is TRBJ2-5, the V gene TRBV11-2; D unresolved. Germline V lookup: CDR1 SGHAT, CDR2 FQNNGV. The V gene lost 7 bases and the J gene lost 2 bases, with 20 bases spanning the gap. The CDR3 sequence is 16 residues long. Written as DNA, the CDR3 is TGTGCCAGCACCCCCGCATTAGTATGGGGACAAGAGACCCAGTACTTC. It codes for CASTPALVWGQETQYF.

In this sample, this clonotype turned up many times. The chain is built from TRBV9 and TRBJ1-1; 7 bases fit TRBD1. Germline V gene data show CDR1 as SGDLS and CDR2 as YYNGEE. With V trimmed by 4 bases and J by 0 bases, 9 bases remained unmatched. The CDR3 sequence is 16 residues long. The DNA for the CDR3 is TGTGCCAGCAGCCCTAGACAGGGCCTCGTGAACACTGAAGCTTTCTTT. This gives the protein CASSPRQGLVNTEAFF.

This clonotype was observed once. With a much larger clone just one base away, this may be a read error. CDR3 sequence (DNA): TGCGCCAGCAGCCAAGATGCACTAACGAACACCGGGGAGCAGTTTTTT. Its protein product is CASSQDALTNTGEQFF. The V and J genes are TRBV4-3 and TRBJ2-2; a possible D gene is TRBD2 (5 bases). Germline V gives CDR1 LGHNA, CDR2 YSLEER. The CDR3 spans 16 residues.

J is TRBJ1-2 and V is TRBV5-4; D may be TRBD1 (5 bases). Germline V gene sequence: CDR1 SGHNT, CDR2 YYREEE (reference sequence). This CDR3 has 17 amino acids. V lost 0 bases and J lost 4, with 19 bases in between. In DNA form, the CDR3 reads TGTGCCAGCAGCTTGGCCCAGGGAGCTTACCGGGGCTATGGCTACACCTTC. Amino acids: CASSLAQGAYRGYGYTF.

In this sample, this clonotype turned up many times. The chain carries TRBV12-3 or TRBV12-4 and TRBJ2-3, with no clear D. This CDR3 is 15 amino acids long. V was trimmed by 8 bases and J by 2 bases, leaving 17 bases between them. DNA for the CDR3: TGTGCCAGCGGGTCTGAGCTCCGAGACACAGATACGCAGTATTTT. Protein: CASGSELRDTDTQYF.

At least ten counts were recorded for this clonotype. This chain joins TRBV13 and TRBJ2-5, with 7 positions matching TRBD1. Per germline, CDR1 PRHDT and CDR2 FYEKMQ (reference sequence). With V trimmed by 2 bases and J by 5 bases, 8 bases remained unmatched. The CDR3 loop spans 15 amino acids. The CDR3 coding sequence is TGTGCCAGCAGCTTAAGACAGGGTCGTTTCGAGACCCAGTACTTC. Protein: CASSLRQGRFETQYF.

V and J are TRBV5-6 and TRBJ2-3; 7 bases agree with TRBD1. V shed 2 bases and J 8 bases; nucleotides not matched to a gene: 8. Germline CDR1 SGHDT, CDR2 YYEEEE. This CDR3 contains 14 residues. The CDR3 DNA reads as TGTGCCAGCAGCTTAGGACAGGAGTATGGTACGCAGTATTTT. Translation: CASSLGQEYGTQYF.